Listed below are T cell receptor beta chains from one sample, sequenced in a study of spatial heterogeneity in lung cancer. TCRdb independently ran MiXCR on the 5' RACE reads; one entry per CDR3 protein. The sample includes 40,000 to 55,000 distinct CDR3 sequences, roughly 15% of them seen just once. The sequencing here drew on PBMCs, taken at surgery. These receptors all come from a male donor with early-stage non-small cell lung cancer. CDR3s include the opening cysteine and the closing phenylalanine or tryptophan. D genes are given only for firm matches. Rows give clone size only sometimes, using once, few, many, or a class for an expanded clone.

V gene	J gene	D gene	clone size	CDR3 DNA	CDR3 protein
TRBV7-8	TRBJ2-2	TRBD1	.	TGTGCCAGCAGCTTGGGGACCGACAGGGGGCGCGGCGGCGAGCTGTTCTTT	CASSLGTDRGRGGELFF
TRBV6-6	TRBJ2-7	.	few	TGTGCCAGCAGTTACGAGGGACACGAGCAGTACTTC	CASSYEGHEQYF
TRBV11-2	TRBJ2-1	TRBD1	few	TGTGCCAGCAACCCGACAGGGGGATACAATGAGCAGTTCTTC	CASNPTGGYNEQFF
TRBV29-1	TRBJ2-1	TRBD2	few	TGCAGCGTTGAAGATCTAGCGGGAGTCAATGAGCAGTTCTTC	CSVEDLAGVNEQFF
TRBV11-2	TRBJ1-1	.	few	TGTGCCAGCAGCTTAGAATCTGGGGCGGGATTGAACACTGAAGCTTTCTTT	CASSLESGAGLNTEAFF
TRBV4-1	TRBJ1-6	.	few	TGCGCCAGCAGCCCCCCCGCCGGACGGGAGGATTCCTATAATTCACCCCTCCACTTT	CASSPPAGREDSYNSPLHF
TRBV6-6	TRBJ1-5	.	.	TGTGCCAGCAGTTACATGGGGTCCAATCAGCCCCAGCATTTT	CASSYMGSNQPQHF
TRBV5-1	TRBJ2-5	.	many	TGCGCCAGCAGCTTGTGGGGCATGGAGACCCAGTACTTC	CASSLWGMETQYF
TRBV7-9	TRBJ2-7	.	many	TGTGCCAGCAGCTTGTTCGGAGGCTCCTACGAGCAGTACTTC	CASSLFGGSYEQYF
TRBV6-9	TRBJ2-5	.	.	TGTGCCAGCAGAACCCCTCTAAGAGGAGAGACCCAGTACTTC	CASRTPLRGETQYF
TRBV25-1	TRBJ2-7	TRBD1	.	TGTGCCAGCAGTGAATCCGTCAGGGGGACCGAGCAGTACTTC	CASSESVRGTEQYF
TRBV19	TRBJ2-3	.	few	TGTGCCAGTACCCAAGGCCGGACAGAAGATACGCAGTATTTT	CASTQGRTEDTQYF
TRBV5-1	TRBJ2-7	.	once	TGCGCCAGCAGCTTGAGCGGCCGGGTGGACGAGCAGTACTTC	CASSLSGRVDEQYF
TRBV29-1	TRBJ2-3	.	.	TGCAGCGCCGAACGGCCTCCGGATACGCAGTATTTT	CSAERPPDTQYF
TRBV28	TRBJ1-2	.	many	TGTGCCAGCAGTGGACCCCAGACCGGCTATGGCTACACCTTC	CASSGPQTGYGYTF
TRBV7-9	TRBJ2-7	TRBD1	.	TGTGCCAGCAGGGGACAGGGCTCGTACGAGCAGTACTTC	CASRGQGSYEQYF
TRBV5-1	TRBJ1-2	.	few	TGCGCCAGCAGCGCAGGTTCTAATAGAGCTAACTATGGCTACACCTTC	CASSAGSNRANYGYTF
TRBV10-3	TRBJ1-5	TRBD1	few	TGTGCCATCAGTGAGGGAGGGACAGGGGTTCGGAGCAATCAGCCCCAGCATTTT	CAISEGGTGVRSNQPQHF
TRBV5-1	TRBJ2-4	.	once	TGCGCCAGCAGCCCCGCCGTATTTTCGGGTTTAGCCAAAAACATTCAGTACTTC	CASSPAVFSGLAKNIQYF
TRBV7-2	TRBJ2-2	.	few	TGTGCCAGCAGCTTAGCCTCGGCTAGAGCGAACACCGGGGAGCTGTTTTTT	CASSLASARANTGELFF
TRBV2	TRBJ2-5	TRBD2	once	TGTGCCAGCTCTAGCGGGAGAGGTGAGACCCAGTACTTC	CASSSGRGETQYF
TRBV7-8	TRBJ2-3	.	few	TGTGCCAGCAGCTTGAGACCGATCAGTCGCACAGATACGCAGTATTTT	CASSLRPISRTDTQYF
TRBV20-1	TRBJ2-1	.	.	TGCAGTGCTCCAGCCCCTTTGGAGCAGTTCTTC	CSAPAPLEQFF
TRBV6-5	TRBJ2-7	.	.	TGTGCCAGCAACGACCGCAGGGATACCTACGAGCAGTACTTC	CASNDRRDTYEQYF